This T cell receptor (beta chain) emerged from a study of OX40 agonist ivuxolimab in advanced cancers. A note on the overall study: Ivuxolimab was an agonistic, fully human IgG2 monoclonal antibody directed against OX40 (CD134), a costimulatory receptor. Intravenous ivuxolimab was administered to patients every 2 weeks at six dose levels: 0.01, 0.1, 0.3, 1.5, 3 and 10 mg/kg. Of the roughly 54 dose-escalation patients, hepatocellular carcinoma was present in about 20, melanoma in around 15, renal cell carcinoma in 9 and head and neck cancer in 9. The dose-escalation cohort was around 84% male with a mean age of approximately 60 years, ranging from roughly 23 to 90. Prior anti-PD-1, anti-PD-L1 or anti-CTLA-4 therapy was permitted, and approximately 40% of dose-escalation patients had received checkpoint inhibitors. Partial responses occurred in three dose-escalation patients, of whom one had hepatocellular carcinoma and two had cutaneous melanoma. Peripheral TCRbeta sequencing aimed to test whether ivuxolimab altered TCR sequence diversity and caused clonal T-cell expansion. The paper reports the monotherapy dose-escalation portion (N of about 50 patients) of the phase I ivuxolimab trial. The investigation overall reported the following: After ivuxolimab, more expanded clones were found on average in CD8+ T cells than in CD4+ T cells. In the 0.1-3.0 mg/kg groups, partial responders had among the lowest normalized peripheral clonal expansion, particularly in CD8+ T cells. Antigen specificity was not determined for the clonally expanded peripheral T cells. At doses of 0.1 to 3.0 mg/kg, clonal expansion of both CD4+ and CD8+ T cells in blood was seen between baseline and week 6. Low levels of normalized T-cell clonal expansion were also seen in some nonresponding patients.

Genomic DNA was extracted from sorted cells for sequencing of the TCRbeta CDR3 region. The immunoSEQ Assay was used for sequencing of TCRbeta CDR3 regions. Imported from immuneACCESS, the table was reduced by TCRdb to in-frame sequences with V and J called. These copies leave out some clones; in studies compared against another copy, an unresolved V gene accounts for under half, and the cause of the remainder is not known. Counted in this sample were tens of thousands of clones; roughly 90% of them appeared once. Jointly, the top ten make up over 8.5% of the sample. V is reduced by 2 bases and J by 0 bases, leaving a spacing of 8 bases between them. The germline V gene specifies SGHAT as CDR1 and FQNNGV as CDR2. The CDR3 goes from the cysteine to the phenylalanine over 14 residues. Only the CDR3 DNA is retained, 42 bases long and in frame from the first base. The trial excluded patients who had a history of autoimmune disease or who were on systemic immunosuppression. Peripheral blood for TCR sequencing was drawn from every dose cohort at baseline, at cycle 4 day 1 and at cycle 7 day 1. Samples were obtained from an open-label, multicenter, first-in-human phase I dose-escalation trial of ivuxolimab. Adults with locally advanced or metastatic melanoma, renal cell carcinoma, hepatocellular carcinoma or head and neck squamous cell carcinoma were enrolled in the trial. CD4+ and CD8+ T cells were sorted separately from peripheral blood before TCR sequencing.

Regarding this clone: Its antigen specificity is not known. No base quality information exists; no much larger clone differs at one position. Within the sample, other DNA sequences also encode this same CDR3.

This TCR was sampled from an adult with an advanced solid tumor such as melanoma, head and neck, liver or kidney cancer. The source material was CD4+ or CD8+ T cells sorted from blood, sampled in a trial of the OX40 agonist ivuxolimab. The chain couples TRBV11-2 to TRBJ2-7; a tentative D call is TRBD1 (6 bases match). The CDR3 region: CASSLTGSSYEQYF. In nucleotide form, the sequence is TGTGCCAGCAGCTTAACAGGGAGCTCCTACGAGCAGTACTTC.